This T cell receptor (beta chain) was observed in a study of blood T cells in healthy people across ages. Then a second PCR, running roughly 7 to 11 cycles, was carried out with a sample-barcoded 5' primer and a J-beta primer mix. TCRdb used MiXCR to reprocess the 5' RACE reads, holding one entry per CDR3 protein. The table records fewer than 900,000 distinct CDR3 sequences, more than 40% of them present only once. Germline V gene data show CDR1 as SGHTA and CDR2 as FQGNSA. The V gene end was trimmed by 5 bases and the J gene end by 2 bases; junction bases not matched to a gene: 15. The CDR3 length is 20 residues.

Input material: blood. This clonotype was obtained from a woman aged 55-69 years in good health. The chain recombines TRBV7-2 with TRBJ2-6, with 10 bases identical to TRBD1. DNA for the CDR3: TGTGCCAGCAGCGGACGATCCCAGACAGGGGGCTGGACTGGGGCCAACGTCCTGACTTTC. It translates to CASSGRSQTGGWTGANVLTF.